Reported below is one T cell receptor (beta chain). Its antigen is unidentified. This sample is drawn from a study of T cell repertoires in cytomegalovirus infection. Looking at the study overall: Based on public TCR beta signatures, there were indications of CMV infection and of a matching HLA type.

Trimming cost V 6 bases and J 7 bases, with 12 bases left between them. There are 12 residues in the CDR3. TCRdb used MiXCR to reprocess the reads, holding one entry per CDR3 protein. The table lists about 130,000 distinct CDR3 sequences, under 30% of them singletons, with 34% in the top ten. Sequencing was done on a sample of PBMCs, sequenced either directly or after in vitro stimulation (not recorded which). This chain joins TRBV12-3 or TRBV12-4 and TRBJ1-2; D may be TRBD1 (6 bases). The TCR comes from a human donor in good health (CMV status not recorded). Some clones in this sample may be carry-over from other donors' samples. The CDR3 region is CASRATGGGYTF. The CDR3 coding sequence is TGTGCCAGCAGAGCGACAGGTGGTGGCTACACCTTC.